The 14 T cell receptor beta chains presented below share a single source sample, sequenced in a study of neurological immune-mediated disorders. Time point here: longitudinal time-point 2. Each CDR3 protein is one row after TCRdb ran MiXCR on the 5' RACE reads. The table shows under 50,000 distinct CDR3 sequences, with over 10% occurring only once. Source material: PBMCs. The receptor source for this set is a male donor with HTLV-1-associated myelopathy (HAM/TSP).

This clonotype was seen at least ten times. The rearrangement joins TRBV12-5 to TRBJ1-1; the D gene is possibly TRBD1 (6 bases). Germline CDR1 is LGHNT and CDR2 is FRNRAP. Deletions cut 3 bases from V and 4 bases from J, with 9 bases between. This CDR3 spans 13 amino acids. For the CDR3, the DNA is TGTGCTAGTGGTTTACAGGGTGGCACTGAAGCTTTCTTT. Its protein product is CASGLQGGTEAFF.

The gene calls are TRBV5-1 and TRBJ2-7; D not certain. Trimming stripped 0 bases from V and 0 bases from J, with 7 bases between. The CDR3 length is 14 residues. Per the germline V gene, CDR1 is SGHRS and CDR2 is YFSETQ. For the CDR3, the DNA is TGCGCCAGCAGCTTGGGGGTAGACTCCTACGAGCAGTACTTC. Its translation: CASSLGVDSYEQYF.

This clonotype appeared many times. The genes are TRBV5-1 and TRBJ2-1; possible D gene TRBD2, 5 bases. V lost 0 bases to trimming and J lost 3 bases, with 22 bases between them. CDR3 length: 19 amino acids. CDR1 SGHRS and CDR2 YFSETQ come from the germline V gene. The CDR3 reads CASSLGPRFGSGDYNEQFF. The CDR3 DNA reads TGCGCCAGCAGCTTGGGGCCTCGCTTTGGGAGCGGCGACTACAATGAGCAGTTCTTC. The variable domain in full, with the rest retrieved from reference TRBV5-1 and TRBJ2-1, is KAGVTQTPRYLIKTRGQQVTLSCSPISGHRSVSWYQQTPGQGLQFLFEYFSETQRNKGNFPGRFSGRQFSNSRSEMNVSTLELGDSALYLCASSLGPRFGSGDYNEQFFGPGTRLTVL.

This clonotype was picked up many times. The chain joins TRBV20-1 to TRBJ1-6, with D tentatively TRBD1 (6 bases). CDR1 and CDR2 (germline): DFQATT, SNEGSKA (reference sequence). The CDR3 totals 13 residues. V was pared by 3 bases and J by 6 bases, with 9 bases between. The CDR3 bases are TGCAGTGCTAGGGGGGCTGCTAATTCACCCCTCCACTTT. Translation gives CSARGAANSPLHF.

Many counts were recorded for this clonotype. This chain uses TRBV6-2 or TRBV6-3 with TRBJ2-2; perhaps TRBD1 as D (6 bases). CDR1 is MNHEY and CDR2 is SVGEGT in the germline V gene. This CDR3 is built from 15 residues. The V end was cut by 7 bases, the J end by 3 bases, with 15 bases between. The DNA for the CDR3 is TGTGCCAGCACACCTGGGGGCAAGGACACCGGGGAGCTGTTTTTT. It codes for CASTPGGKDTGELFF.

There are many counts of this clonotype. The chain combines TRBV12-3 or TRBV12-4 with TRBJ2-2; a possible D gene is TRBD2 (6 bases). V was shortened by 4 bases and J by 1 base, with 10 bases between the two germline ends. This CDR3 region has 15 residues. CDR3 protein: CASSWPGENTGELFF. The CDR3 coding sequence is TGTGCCAGCAGTTGGCCGGGAGAGAACACCGGGGAGCTGTTTTTT.

This clonotype has just a few counts. This chain connects TRBV10-3 to TRBJ1-4; D is undetermined. This CDR3 region has 13 residues. Germline V gives CDR1 ENHRY, CDR2 SYGVKD. Trimming left V 2 bases short and J 7 bases short, with 8 bases between. CDR3 in amino acids: CAISEGFGEKLFF. The CDR3 nucleotides read TGTGCCATCAGTGAGGGATTCGGTGAAAAACTGTTTTTT.

The rearrangement joins TRBV6-6 to TRBJ2-7; 8 positions match TRBD1. This CDR3 comprises 15 residues. Germline V gene lookup returns CDR1 MNHNY and CDR2 SVGAGI (reference sequence). V dropped 6 bases and J dropped 0; count of bases not matched to a gene: 7. The CDR3 sequence: CASRGDRSSSYEQYF. The CDR3 nucleotides read TGTGCCAGCAGAGGGGACAGGTCGAGCTCCTACGAGCAGTACTTC.

This clonotype was picked up many times. The V call is TRBV10-2, the J call TRBJ2-7; TRBD1 agrees at 9 bases. This CDR3 spans 15 amino acids. CDR1 and CDR2 from the germline V gene are WSHSY and SAAADI. J was trimmed by 2 bases and V by 4 bases; bases with no gene match: 6. The CDR3 DNA is TGCGCCAGCAGTGGCCGAGGGACAGGGACCTACGAGCAGTACTTC. It translates to CASSGRGTGTYEQYF.

J is TRBJ1-6 and V is TRBV20-1; 8 nucleotides line up with TRBD1. V was clipped by 3 bases and J by 8 bases; unmatched bases: 6. In germline, CDR1 is DFQATT, CDR2 SNEGSKA (reference sequence). This CDR3 is 14 amino acids long. The CDR3 DNA follows: TGCAGTGCTAGTTGGGGGACAGGATATTCACCCCTCCACTTT. Translated: CSASWGTGYSPLHF.

This chain joins TRBV18 and TRBJ2-5; 8 nucleotides agree with TRBD1. The J segment lost 5 bases and the V segment lost 4 bases, leaving 9 bases of the junction unmatched. The CDR3 runs to 15 residues. Germline V CDR1 and CDR2: KGHSH, LQKENI. Here the CDR3 DNA reads TGTGCCAGCTCACTGGAAGCAGGGGGCTTGGAGACCCAGTACTTC. It specifies CASSLEAGGLETQYF. Supplemented by reference TRBV18 and TRBJ2-5, the full variable domain reads NAGVMQNPRHLVRRRGQEARLRCSPMKGHSHVYWYRQLPEEGLKFMVYLQKENIIDESGMPKERFSAEFPKEGPSILRIQQVVRGDSAAYFCASSLEAGGLETQYFGPGTRLLVL.

This clonotype was seen repeatedly, ten times or more. This chain links TRBV27 with TRBJ2-5; perhaps TRBD1 as D (6 bases). In germline, CDR1 is MNHEY, CDR2 SMNVEV (reference sequence). This CDR3 has 13 residues. V was shortened by 7 bases and J by 0 bases, with 9 bases between the two germline ends. The CDR3 spells CASTTGYQETQYF. The CDR3 DNA reads TGTGCCAGCACCACAGGGTACCAAGAGACCCAGTACTTC.

The chain couples TRBV6-6 to TRBJ2-7, with 7 positions matching TRBD1. Germline CDR1 MNHNY, CDR2 SVGAGI (reference sequence). The CDR3 spans 14 residues. J was trimmed by 6 bases and V by 5 bases; bases with no gene match: 10. The CDR3 bases are TGTGCCAGCAGTCACACCGGGACAGAGGCCGAGCAGTACTTC. Translated: CASSHTGTEAEQYF.

This clonotype occurred many times. V is TRBV28 and J is TRBJ2-7; D call uncertain. The CDR3 length is 13 residues. Germline loops: CDR1 MDHEN, CDR2 SYDVKM. Trimming took 2 bases from V and 5 from J, leaving 10 bases between them. In nucleotides, the CDR3 is TGTGCCAGCAGTTTAAACTGGGAAAACGAGCAGTACTTC. It specifies CASSLNWENEQYF. Full variable domain (rest looked up from reference TRBV28 and TRBJ2-7): DVKVTQSSRYLVKRTGEKVFLECVQDMDHENMFWYRQDPGLGLRLIYFSYDVKMKEKGDIPEGYSVSREKKERFSLILESASTNQTSMYLCASSLNWENEQYFGPGTRLTVT.